This TCR beta chain was retrieved from a study of blood T cell repertoires in COVID-19. Seattle participants joined during active infection and were tracked over time. Libraries were prepared by immunoSEQ multiplex PCR; TCRdb keeps only in-frame clonotypes and omits some of them. The table shows 100,000 to 150,000 clones, with about 93% occurring only once. The CDR3 spans 12 residues. Germline CDR1 is MGHRA and CDR2 is YSYEKL. The V gene lost 4 bases and the J gene lost 6 bases, with 8 bases spanning the gap. This TCR was recovered from a man over 45 with COVID-19, enrolled during active disease. The chain is built from TRBV4-1 and TRBJ2-3; D perhaps matches TRBD1 (6 bases). The specimen sequenced was peripheral blood. This CDR3 reads CASSPRGDTQYF. Here the CDR3 DNA reads TGCGCCAGCAGCCCCAGGGGTGATACGCAGTATTTT.